The entry that follows covers one TCR beta chain sequence. Its antigen remains unknown. Germline V gene data show CDR1 as MNHNS and CDR2 as SASEGT. After removal of 7 bases from V and 4 bases from J, the junction contained 12 bases not matched to a gene. This CDR3 has 15 amino acids. Isolated RNA was reverse transcribed into cDNA used as the sequencing template. TCRdb's copy holds only in-frame clones and misses some; the assay was immunoSEQ multiplex PCR. The data contain approximately 200,000 clones, approximately 45% of them singletons. The sample belongs to a study of CD8+ T cells in alopecia areata. Findings of the study overall: Mice gave a clearer picture of TCR sharing than patients did, possibly for HLA-related reasons. Scalp clonality and expanded CD8+ clones among the top 100 fell significantly with tofacitinib.

The sample's treatment: oral pan-JAK inhibitor, 5-10 mg twice daily. The rearrangement joins TRBV6-1 to TRBJ2-5, with 7 bases aligning to TRBD2. The sequencing here drew on CD4+ T cells sorted from blood, taken at approximately week 36, from a patient treated with tofacitinib. This receptor was identified in a human donor with alopecia areata. Here the CDR3 DNA reads TGTGCCAGCACCCGGACTAGTCTTCGGGGAGAGACCCAGTACTTC. Protein product: CASTRTSLRGETQYF.